One sample yielded the 23 T cell receptor beta chains listed below, sequenced in a study of blood T cells in healthy people across ages. A second about 7 to 12 cycle PCR used barcoded and J-beta primers. TCRdb fed the 5' RACE reads into MiXCR, producing one record per CDR3 protein. The table has approximately 800,000 distinct CDR3 sequences, roughly 26% seen once. The same sample was also studied in work on T cells of mothers and their children.

The sample consisted of blood. The receptors were sampled from a boy aged 5 to 17 in good health.

This chain joins TRBV30 and TRBJ2-7; TRBD1 aligns across 8 bases. The CDR3 sequence is 13 residues long. CDR1 and CDR2 from the germline V gene are GTSNPN and SVGIG (reference sequence). V was clipped by 1 base and J by 7 bases; unmatched bases: 6. As DNA, the CDR3 is TGTGCCTGGAGTGGGGACAGGCTAGAGGAGCAGTACTTC. It encodes CAWSGDRLEEQYF.

This clonotype was counted a few times. DNA of the CDR3: TGTGCCACCAGCAGAGATGAGATTAGCGGGGTTGTGACCCAGTACTTC. Translation: CATSRDEISGVVTQYF. The J gene is TRBJ2-5, the V gene TRBV15, with 8 bases aligning to TRBD2. Germline loops: CDR1 LNHNV, CDR2 YYDKDF (reference sequence). This CDR3 is 16 amino acids long. Trimming removed 0 bases from V and 7 bases from J; junction bases left unmatched: 10.

This clonotype was counted only a few times. The rearrangement links TRBV7-3 to TRBJ1-6, with D possibly TRBD1 on 5 matching bases. The CDR3 totals 14 residues. The germline V and J ends were trimmed by 5 bases and 6 bases, with 11 bases remaining between them. Germline CDR1 SGHTA, CDR2 FQGTGA. CDR3 amino acids: CASSPGGTNSPLHF. The CDR3 DNA is TGTGCCAGCAGCCCCGGCGGGACTAATTCACCCCTCCACTTT.

This clonotype was picked up a small number of times. The V and J genes are TRBV30 and TRBJ1-2; no reliable D call. The CDR3 has 11 amino acids. The V end was cut by 3 bases, the J end by 1 base, with 3 bases between. In germline, CDR1 is GTSNPN, CDR2 SVGIG (reference sequence). This CDR3 reads CAWSGNYGYTF. In DNA form, the CDR3 reads TGTGCCTGGAGCGGTAACTATGGCTACACCTTC.

This clonotype came up a few times. J is TRBJ2-5 and V is TRBV29-1; TRBD2 matches at 8 bases. CDR3 size: 16 residues. Trimming removed 0 bases from V and 4 bases from J; junction bases left unmatched: 10. The V gene's germline CDR1 is SQVTM and CDR2 ANQGSEA. The CDR3: CSVEDGGAGAGETQYF. CDR3 nucleotide sequence: TGCAGCGTTGAAGACGGCGGAGCGGGGGCCGGAGAGACCCAGTACTTC.

This clonotype was picked up a small number of times. The chain combines TRBV12-3 or TRBV12-4 with TRBJ1-1; tentatively, D is TRBD1 (5 bases). The CDR3 is 16 amino acids. With 5 bases removed from V and 3 bases from J, the gap between germline ends came to 19 bases. The CDR3 here is CASSPEGRRLDTEAFF. The DNA for the CDR3 is TGTGCCAGCAGTCCTGAGGGGCGTAGGCTTGACACTGAAGCTTTCTTT.

The rearrangement joins TRBV4-2 to TRBJ1-4; unclear D gene. Germline V gene sequence: CDR1 LGHNA, CDR2 YNFKEQ. This CDR3 is built from 16 residues. The ends were cut back, 3 bases at V and 11 bases at J, with 22 bases in the middle. The CDR3 is CASSQFSKGDLSKLFF. The CDR3 region has the DNA TGTGCCAGCAGCCAGTTTTCAAAGGGAGACCTTTCGAAACTGTTTTTT.

The chain links TRBV2 to TRBJ2-2, with D uncertain. In germline, CDR1 is SNHLY, CDR2 FYNNEI. The CDR3 is made up of 13 amino acids. V gave up 7 bases and J gave up 4 bases, with 10 bases separating them. The CDR3 reads CASMVWFTGELFF. For the CDR3, the DNA is TGTGCCAGCATGGTGTGGTTCACCGGGGAGCTGTTTTTT.

CDR3 in amino acids: CASSPQTGAGYEQYF. The DNA for the CDR3 is TGTGCCAGCAGCCCCCAGACGGGCGCAGGCTACGAGCAGTACTTC. The chain combines TRBV9 with TRBJ2-7; D is unclear. This CDR3 contains 15 residues. The V end lost 4 bases, the J end lost 3 bases, and 17 bases lay between the germline ends. Germline CDR1 is SGDLS and CDR2 is YYNGEE.

This clonotype was seen only a few times. The chain recombines TRBV2 with TRBJ2-6; perhaps TRBD1 as D (5 bases). CDR1 is SNHLY, CDR2 FYNNEI, per germline. The CDR3 contains 15 residues. Deletions cut 6 bases from V and 2 bases from J, with 11 bases between. CDR3 protein: CASRRKGAGANVLTF. CDR3 coding DNA: TGTGCCAGCAGGAGAAAAGGGGCTGGGGCCAACGTCCTGACTTTC.

This clonotype was observed a few times. The chain joins TRBV29-1 to TRBJ1-2; no reliable D call. Between the trimmed V and J ends, which lost 4 bases and 8 bases, there was a span of 20 bases. CDR1 is SQVTM and CDR2 is ANQGSEA in the germline V gene. This CDR3 region has 14 residues. The DNA for the CDR3 is TGCAGCGTTGGGCCCTACACATCGAGCGAAGGCTACACCTTC. Protein: CSVGPYTSSEGYTF.

This clonotype was counted a few times. The rearrangement joins TRBV18 to TRBJ2-5; 9 bases match TRBD1. V lost 3 bases to trimming and J lost 11 bases; unmatched junction nucleotides: 10. The CDR3 extends over 14 amino acids. Germline V gene sequence: CDR1 KGHSH, CDR2 LQKENI. The CDR3: CASSPGRQGDEQYF. The DNA of the CDR3 is TGTGCCAGCTCACCGGGACGACAGGGGGATGAGCAGTACTTC.

There are a few counts of this clonotype. This chain connects TRBV14 to TRBJ1-2; D might be TRBD1 (5 bases). Germline V lookup: CDR1 SGHDN, CDR2 FVKESK. CDR3 length: 14 amino acids. The germline V and J ends were trimmed by 0 bases and 8 bases, with 13 bases remaining between them. CDR3 in DNA: TGTGCCAGCAGCCAAGAGCAGGGAATTGGGGGCTACACCTTC. Residues: CASSQEQGIGGYTF.

The chain has TRBV6-6 and TRBJ1-2; 8 nucleotides line up with TRBD1. Germline V gene data show CDR1 as MNHNY and CDR2 as SVGAGI (reference sequence). CDR3 length: 14 amino acids. With 6 bases clipped from V and 8 bases from J, the junction kept 11 bases outside the gene matches. In DNA form, the CDR3 reads TGTGCCAGCAGGATACTGACAGGGGTAGGGGGCTACACCTTC. This sequence encodes CASRILTGVGGYTF.

This clonotype was observed a few times. The V call is TRBV7-8, the J call TRBJ1-5; TRBD1 might be the D (5 bases). V gave up 5 bases and J gave up 4 bases, with 12 bases separating them. CDR3 size: 14 residues. Germline V gene sequence: CDR1 SGHVS, CDR2 FQNEAQ. In DNA, the CDR3 is TGTGCCAGCAGCGATGACAGCAAGAATCAGCCCCAGCATTTT. Amino acid sequence: CASSDDSKNQPQHF. The variable domain in full, completed from reference TRBV7-8 and TRBJ1-5, reads GAGVSQSPRYKVAKRGQDVALRCDPISGHVSLFWYQQALGQGPEFLTYFQNEAQLDKSGLPSDRFFAERPEGSVSTLKIQRTQQEDSAVYLCASSDDSKNQPQHFGDGTRLSIL.

This clonotype appeared a few times. V is TRBV7-9 and J is TRBJ2-5; 7 nucleotides line up with TRBD1. The CDR3 sequence is 14 residues long. Germline CDR1 and CDR2: SEHNR and FQNEAQ (reference sequence). The V segment lost 5 bases and the J segment 5 bases; nucleotides outside the gene matches: 8. Here the CDR3 DNA reads TGTGCCAGCAGCCCGCCGACAGGGACGGAGACCCAGTACTTC. It translates to CASSPPTGTETQYF.

A few counts support this clonotype. The chain is built from TRBV2 and TRBJ2-6; D gene uncertain. Germline V gene lookup returns CDR1 SNHLY and CDR2 FYNNEI. The germline V and J ends were trimmed by 7 bases and 0 bases, with 10 bases remaining between them. There are 15 residues in the CDR3. The CDR3 DNA sequence: TGTGCCAGCACCGACACGTACTCTGGGGCCAACGTCCTGACTTTC. Encoded protein: CASTDTYSGANVLTF.

This chain connects TRBV9 to TRBJ1-2; the D is unclear. V was trimmed by 0 bases and J by 7 bases, leaving 13 bases between them. This CDR3 region has 14 residues. CDR1 is SGDLS and CDR2 is YYNGEE in the germline V gene. For the CDR3, the DNA is TGTGCCAGCAGCGTAGTGGTAGACTCAGGTGGCTACACCTTC. As protein: CASSVVVDSGGYTF.

The chain recombines TRBV12-3 or TRBV12-4 with TRBJ1-1, with D unresolved. The CDR3 runs to 11 residues. V shed 6 bases and J shed 4 bases, with 6 bases lying between them. The CDR3 loop is CASSTATEAFF. CDR3 bases: TGTGCCAGCAGCACCGCCACTGAAGCTTTCTTT.

The chain links TRBV6-6 to TRBJ1-2; 8 bases map to TRBD1. Germline-derived CDR1 and CDR2 are MNHNY and SVGAGI (reference sequence). The CDR3 has 15 residues. The V segment lost 2 bases and the J segment 4 bases; nucleotides outside the gene matches: 6. CDR3 DNA: TGTGCCAGCAGTTACAACTCCGGGACAGGCTATGGCTACACCTTC. Translation: CASSYNSGTGYGYTF.

The V gene is TRBV3-1, the J gene TRBJ2-7; D possibly uses TRBD1 or TRBD2 (5 bases each). Germline V lookup: CDR1 LGHDT, CDR2 YNNKEL (reference sequence). V was shortened by 0 bases and J by 2 bases, with 20 bases between the two germline ends. The CDR3 has 18 residues. Here the CDR3 DNA reads TGTGCCAGCAGCCAAGAACTGGGGACGGTCTTTGGAGCCTACGAGCAGTACTTC. This sequence encodes CASSQELGTVFGAYEQYF.

The chain joins TRBV7-3 to TRBJ2-3; D not certain. V lost 4 bases to trimming and J lost 2 bases, with 7 bases between them. This CDR3 is built from 13 residues. Germline V gives CDR1 SGHTA, CDR2 FQGTGA. The CDR3 sequence: CASSSTHTDTQYF. Written as DNA, the CDR3 is TGTGCCAGCAGCTCGACCCACACAGATACGCAGTATTTT.

The chain recombines TRBV12-5 with TRBJ2-5, with 10 nucleotides matching TRBD2. The DNA end favors TRBJ2-1, so the J call may be wrong. CDR1 is LGHNT, CDR2 FRNRAP, per germline. This CDR3 has 13 amino acids. In nucleotides, the CDR3 is TGTGCTAGTGTAAGTGGGACTAGCGCTGAGCAGTTCTTC. Translated: CASVSGTSAEQFF.